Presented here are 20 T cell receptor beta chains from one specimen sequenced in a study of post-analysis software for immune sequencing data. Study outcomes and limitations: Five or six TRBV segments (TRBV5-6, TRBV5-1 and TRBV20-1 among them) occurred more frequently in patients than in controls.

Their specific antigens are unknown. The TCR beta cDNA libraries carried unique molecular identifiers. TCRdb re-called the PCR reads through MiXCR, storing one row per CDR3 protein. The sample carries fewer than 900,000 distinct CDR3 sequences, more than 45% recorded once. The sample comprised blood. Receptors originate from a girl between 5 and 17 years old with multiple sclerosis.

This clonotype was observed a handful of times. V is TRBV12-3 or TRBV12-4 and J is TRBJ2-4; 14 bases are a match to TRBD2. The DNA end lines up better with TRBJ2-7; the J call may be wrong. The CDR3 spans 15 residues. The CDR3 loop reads CASRGTSGSLYEQYF. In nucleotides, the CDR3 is TGTGCCAGCAGAGGGACTAGCGGGAGTCTCTACGAGCAGTACTTC.

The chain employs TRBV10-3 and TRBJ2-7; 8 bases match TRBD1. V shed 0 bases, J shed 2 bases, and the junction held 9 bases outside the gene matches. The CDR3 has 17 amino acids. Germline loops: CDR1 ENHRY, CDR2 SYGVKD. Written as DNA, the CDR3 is TGTGCCATCAGTGAGTCGACGTTTGGACAGGGCGCCTACGAGCAGTACTTC. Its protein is CAISESTFGQGAYEQYF.

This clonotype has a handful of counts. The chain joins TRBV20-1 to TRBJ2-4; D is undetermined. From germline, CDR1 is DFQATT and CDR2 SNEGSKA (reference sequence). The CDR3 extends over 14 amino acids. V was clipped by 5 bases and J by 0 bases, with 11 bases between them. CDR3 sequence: CSAALLLAKNIQYF. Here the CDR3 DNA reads TGCAGTGCTGCTCTCTTGCTAGCCAAAAACATTCAGTACTTC.

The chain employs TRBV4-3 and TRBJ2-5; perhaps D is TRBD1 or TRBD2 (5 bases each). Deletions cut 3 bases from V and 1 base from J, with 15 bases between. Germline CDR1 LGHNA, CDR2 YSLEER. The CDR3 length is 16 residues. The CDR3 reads CASSHGFGDGQETQYF. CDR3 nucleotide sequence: TGCGCCAGCAGCCATGGTTTTGGGGACGGCCAAGAGACCCAGTACTTC.

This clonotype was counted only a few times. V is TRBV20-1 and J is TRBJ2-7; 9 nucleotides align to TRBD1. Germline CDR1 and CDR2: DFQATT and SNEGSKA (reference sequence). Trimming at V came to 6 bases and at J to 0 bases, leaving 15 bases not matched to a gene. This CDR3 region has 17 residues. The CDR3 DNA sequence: TGCAGTGCAAGGACTACCGGGACAGGGCCAAGCTCCTACGAGCAGTACTTC. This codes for CSARTTGTGPSSYEQYF.

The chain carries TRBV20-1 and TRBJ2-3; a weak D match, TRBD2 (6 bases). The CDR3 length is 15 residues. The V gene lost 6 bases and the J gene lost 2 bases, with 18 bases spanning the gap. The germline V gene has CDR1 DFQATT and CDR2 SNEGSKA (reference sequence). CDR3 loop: CSAPGLRRHTDTQYF. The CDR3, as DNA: TGCAGTGCACCGGGACTTCGCAGGCACACAGATACGCAGTATTTT.

CDR3: CASSQQPTGGVSTDTQYF. CDR3 coding DNA: TGCGCCAGCAGCCAACAACCTACCGGGGGCGTTAGCACAGATACGCAGTATTTT. The V gene is TRBV4-1, the J gene TRBJ2-3; D may match TRBD1 or TRBD2 (6 bases each). Trimming took off 2 bases at V and 0 bases at J, with 18 bases between the two ends. The germline gives CDR1 MGHRA, CDR2 YSYEKL. The CDR3 runs to 18 residues.

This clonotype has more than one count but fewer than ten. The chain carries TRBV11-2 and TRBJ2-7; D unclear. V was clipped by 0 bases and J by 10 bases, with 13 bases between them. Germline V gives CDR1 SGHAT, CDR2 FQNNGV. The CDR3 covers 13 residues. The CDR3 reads CASSLEGFSIQYF. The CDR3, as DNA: TGTGCCAGCAGCTTAGAAGGATTTTCAATCCAGTACTTC.

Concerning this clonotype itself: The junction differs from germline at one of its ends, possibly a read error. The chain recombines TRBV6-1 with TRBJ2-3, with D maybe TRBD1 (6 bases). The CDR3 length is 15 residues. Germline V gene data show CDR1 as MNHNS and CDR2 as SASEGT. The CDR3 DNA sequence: TGTGCCAGCAGTGAAAGGGGGTGGTACACAGATGCGCAGTATTTT. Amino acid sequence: CASSERGWYTDAQYF.

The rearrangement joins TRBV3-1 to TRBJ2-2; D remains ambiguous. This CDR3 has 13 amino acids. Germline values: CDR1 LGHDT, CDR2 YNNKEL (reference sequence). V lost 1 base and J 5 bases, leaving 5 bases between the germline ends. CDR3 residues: CASSQAQTGELFF. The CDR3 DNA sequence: TGTGCCAGCAGCCAAGCACAAACCGGGGAGCTGTTTTTT. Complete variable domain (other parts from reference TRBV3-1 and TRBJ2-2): DTAVSQTPKYLVTQMGNDKSIKCEQNLGHDTMYWYKQDSKKFLKIMFSYNNKELIINETVPNRFSPKSPDKAHLNLHINSLELGDSAVYFCASSQAQTGELFFGEGSRLTVL.

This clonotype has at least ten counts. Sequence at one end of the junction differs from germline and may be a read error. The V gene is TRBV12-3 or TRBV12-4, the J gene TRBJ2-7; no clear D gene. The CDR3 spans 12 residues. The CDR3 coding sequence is TGTGCCAGCAGCTTAGACACCTACGAGCAGTACTTC. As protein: CASSLDTYEQYF.

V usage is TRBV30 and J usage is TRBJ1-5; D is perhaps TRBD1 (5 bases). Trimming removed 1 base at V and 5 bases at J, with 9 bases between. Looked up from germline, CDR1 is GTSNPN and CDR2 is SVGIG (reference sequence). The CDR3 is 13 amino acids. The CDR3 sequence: CAWSGGMDQPQHF. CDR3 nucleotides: TGTGCCTGGAGTGGGGGCATGGATCAGCCCCAGCATTTT.

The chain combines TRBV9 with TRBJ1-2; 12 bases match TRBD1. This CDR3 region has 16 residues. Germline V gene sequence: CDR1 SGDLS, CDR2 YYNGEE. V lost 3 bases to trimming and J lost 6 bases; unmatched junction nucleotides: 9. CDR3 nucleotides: TGTGCCAGCAGCGCGTTACCGGGACAGGGGGCTGATGGCTACACCTTC. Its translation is CASSALPGQGADGYTF.

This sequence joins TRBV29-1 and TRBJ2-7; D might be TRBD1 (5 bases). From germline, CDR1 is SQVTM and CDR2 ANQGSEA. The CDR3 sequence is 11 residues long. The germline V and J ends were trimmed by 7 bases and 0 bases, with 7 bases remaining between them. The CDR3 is CSGTNSYEQYF. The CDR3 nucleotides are TGCAGCGGGACAAACTCCTACGAGCAGTACTTC.

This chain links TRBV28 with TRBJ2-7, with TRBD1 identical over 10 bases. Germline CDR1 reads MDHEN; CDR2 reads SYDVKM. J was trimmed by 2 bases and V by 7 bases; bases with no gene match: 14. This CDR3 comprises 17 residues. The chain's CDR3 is CASIPNSGQGTAYEQYF. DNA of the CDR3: TGTGCCAGCATACCGAATTCGGGACAGGGGACTGCCTACGAGCAGTACTTC.

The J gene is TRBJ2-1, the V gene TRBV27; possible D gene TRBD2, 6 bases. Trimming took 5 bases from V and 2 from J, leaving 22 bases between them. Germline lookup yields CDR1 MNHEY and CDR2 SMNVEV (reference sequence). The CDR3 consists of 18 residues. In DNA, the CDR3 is TGTGCCAGCAGTGAGAATAGCGTAACGGGAGTGGCCTACAATGAGCAGTTCTTC. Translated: CASSENSVTGVAYNEQFF.

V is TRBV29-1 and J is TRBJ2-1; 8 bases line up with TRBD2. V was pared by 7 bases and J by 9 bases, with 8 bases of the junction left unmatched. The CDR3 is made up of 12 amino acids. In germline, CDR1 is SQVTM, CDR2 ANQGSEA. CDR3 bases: TGCAGCGCCAATAGCGGGACGGGTGAGCAGTTCTTC. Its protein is CSANSGTGEQFF.

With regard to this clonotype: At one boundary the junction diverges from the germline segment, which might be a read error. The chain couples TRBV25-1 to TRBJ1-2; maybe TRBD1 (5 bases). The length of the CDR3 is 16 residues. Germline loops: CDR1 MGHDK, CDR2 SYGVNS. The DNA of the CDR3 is TGTGTCAGCAGTGAATTCGGAACAGACAGATCCTATGGCTACACCTTC. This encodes CVSSEFGTDRSYGYTF.

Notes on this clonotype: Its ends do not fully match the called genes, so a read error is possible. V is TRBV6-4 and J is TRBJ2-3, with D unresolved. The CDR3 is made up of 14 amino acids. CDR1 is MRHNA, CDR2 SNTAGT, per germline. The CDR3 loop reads CASSEEWSTDTQYF. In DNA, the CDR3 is TGTGCCAGCAGTGAAGAGTGGAGCACGGATACGCAGTATTTT.

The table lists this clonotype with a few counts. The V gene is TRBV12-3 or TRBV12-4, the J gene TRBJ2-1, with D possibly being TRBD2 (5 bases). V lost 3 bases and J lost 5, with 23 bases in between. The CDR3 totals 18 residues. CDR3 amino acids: CASSFAHLERTYHNEQFF. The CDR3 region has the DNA TGTGCCAGCAGTTTTGCCCATTTGGAGCGGACCTATCACAATGAGCAGTTCTTC.